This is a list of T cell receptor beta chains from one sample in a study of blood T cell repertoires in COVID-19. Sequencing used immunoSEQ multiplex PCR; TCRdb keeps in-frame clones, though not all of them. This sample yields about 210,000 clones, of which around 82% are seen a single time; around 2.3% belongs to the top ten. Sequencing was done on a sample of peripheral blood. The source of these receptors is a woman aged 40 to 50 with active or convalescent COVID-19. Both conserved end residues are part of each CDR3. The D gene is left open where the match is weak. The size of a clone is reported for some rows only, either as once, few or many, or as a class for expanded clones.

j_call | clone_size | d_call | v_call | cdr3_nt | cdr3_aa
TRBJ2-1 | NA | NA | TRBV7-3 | TGTGCCAGCAGCACCGGGCGGGACAGGCAGTTCTTC | CASSTGRDRQFF
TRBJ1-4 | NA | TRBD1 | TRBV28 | TGTGCCAGCAGTCCGGGACAGGGGGATGAAAAACTGTTTTTT | CASSPGQGDEKLFF
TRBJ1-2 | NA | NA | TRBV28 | TGTGCCAGCAGTTCAGGAGGGAACTATGGCTACACCTTC | CASSSGGNYGYTF
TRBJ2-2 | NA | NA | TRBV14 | TGTGCCAGCAGCCAACCAACTGGGGAGCTGTTTTTT | CASSQPTGELFF
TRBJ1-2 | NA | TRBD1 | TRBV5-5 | TGTGCCAGCAGCTTATCCTGGACAGGGGGCGGCTACACCTTC | CASSLSWTGGGYTF
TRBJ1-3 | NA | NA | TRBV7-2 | TGTGCCAGCAGCTTTCCGGGTTTCGGGGAGTCCCGAAACACCATATATTTT | CASSFPGFGESRNTIYF
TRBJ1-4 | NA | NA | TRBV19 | TGTGCCAGTAGTATTGGCAATAATAATGAAAAACTGTTTTTT | CASSIGNNNEKLFF
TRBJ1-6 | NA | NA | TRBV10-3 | TGTGCCACCGCGGGGGGGGTAAATTCACCCCTCCACTTT | CATAGGVNSPLHF
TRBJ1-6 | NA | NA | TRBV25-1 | TGTGCCAGCACAGGGGCGAGCTCCTATAATTCACCCCTCCACTTT | CASTGASSYNSPLHF
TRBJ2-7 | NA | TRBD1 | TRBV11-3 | TGTGCCAGCAGCTCCAGGGGGAACGAGCAGTACTTC | CASSSRGNEQYF
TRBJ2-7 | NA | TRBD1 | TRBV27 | TGTGCCAGCAGTCCGCACCGGGACAGGGTTTACGAGCAGTACTTC | CASSPHRDRVYEQYF
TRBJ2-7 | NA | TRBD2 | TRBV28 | TGTGCCAGCAGTTTTCGCGGGAGGGCCAGGGGCTACGAGCAGTACTTC | CASSFRGRARGYEQYF
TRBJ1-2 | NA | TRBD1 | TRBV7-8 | TGTGCCAGCAGCGAACGGAGGACAGGGGGCGATGGCTACACCTTC | CASSERRTGGDGYTF
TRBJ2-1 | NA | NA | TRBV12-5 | TGTGCTAGTGCCCCGGCGGGAAGCTCCTACAATGAGCAGTTCTTC | CASAPAGSSYNEQFF
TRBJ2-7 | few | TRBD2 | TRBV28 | TGTGCCAGCAGTATGGGGACTAGCGGGGGCGACGAGCAGTACTTC | CASSMGTSGGDEQYF
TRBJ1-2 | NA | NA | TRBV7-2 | TGTGCCAGCAGCTTATGGAGTAACTATGGCTACACCTTC | CASSLWSNYGYTF
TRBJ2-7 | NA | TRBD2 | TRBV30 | TGTGCCTGGAGGCCATGGGCTAGCGGGAGGTACGAGCAGTACTTC | CAWRPWASGRYEQYF
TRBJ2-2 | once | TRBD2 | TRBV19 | TGTGCCAGTAGTCAGCCGGGACTAGCTTTGGTGGGCACCGGGGAGCTGTTTTTT | CASSQPGLALVGTGELFF
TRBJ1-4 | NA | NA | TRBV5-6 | TGTGCCAGCAGCTCGGGACTAAATGAAAAACTGTTTTTT | CASSSGLNEKLFF
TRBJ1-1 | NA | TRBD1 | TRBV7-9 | TGTGCCAGCAGCTTAGGACAGGGTGTGGCAGACACTGAAGCTTTCTTT | CASSLGQGVADTEAFF
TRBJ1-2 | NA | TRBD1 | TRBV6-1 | TGTGCCAGCAGTGAAGCGGACAGGGGCTATGGCTACACCTTC | CASSEADRGYGYTF
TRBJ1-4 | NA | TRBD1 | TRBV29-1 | TGCAGCGTCGGGGTGACAGGGAAGGACGAAAAACTGTTTTTT | CSVGVTGKDEKLFF
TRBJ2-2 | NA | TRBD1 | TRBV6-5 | TGTGCCAGCAAAGGACAGGGAGGCGCCGGGGAGCTGTTTTTT | CASKGQGGAGELFF
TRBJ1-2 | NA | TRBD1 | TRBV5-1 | TGCGCCAGCAGCTCGGGACAGGGCTATGGCTACACCTTC | CASSSGQGYGYTF
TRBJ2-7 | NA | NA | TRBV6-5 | TGTGCCAGCAGTTACGGGGCAGGGCGATCAGGGGAGCAGTACTTC | CASSYGAGRSGEQYF